A single TCR beta chain is shown here with its context. The CDR3 runs 15 residues. Trimming shortened V by 4 bases and J by 1 base, and 10 bases separated the two germline ends. The germline gives CDR1 SEHNR, CDR2 FQNEAQ (reference sequence). From blood CD8+ and CD4+ T cells, the TCR beta chain was sequenced. It was with random hexamers that about 0.45 to 1 ug RNA was reverse transcribed. MiXCR, applied by TCRdb to the immunoSEQ multiplex PCR reads, yields one record per CDR3 protein. The sample holds approximately 300,000 distinct CDR3 sequences, 85% seen once. This specimen belongs to a study of CD8 T cells in Susac syndrome.

The genes are TRBV7-9 and TRBJ2-2, with a weak D call TRBD2 (5 bases). The receptor's source is a human donor with multiple sclerosis. Specimen: CD8+ T cells from PBMCs. CDR3 sequence (DNA): TGTGCCAGCAGCTCCTTAGGGAGGAACACCGGGGAGCTGTTTTTT. Translating gives CASSSLGRNTGELFF.